The next 15 T cell receptor beta chains were all read from a single sample in a study of cytomegalovirus exposure and HLA in healthy donors. The PCR was carried out with 60 Vbeta primers and 13 Jbeta primers. The method was immunoSEQ multiplex PCR; TCRdb's version includes in-frame clones alone and lacks a portion of them. This sample has about 190,000 clones, with roughly four fifths found just once. The sequencing input was PBMCs. The origin of the receptors is a young woman in good health and CMV-seropositive.

The chain carries TRBV6-4 and TRBJ2-1; 7 nucleotides line up with TRBD2. Germline V gene lookup returns CDR1 MRHNA and CDR2 SNTAGT. V shed 2 bases, J shed 5 bases, and the junction held 6 bases outside the gene matches. CDR3 length equals 15 residues. CDR3 sequence reads: CASSDDAGDNNEQFF. Written as DNA, the CDR3 is TGTGCCAGCAGTGACGACGCGGGAGACAACAATGAGCAGTTCTTC.

This sequence joins TRBV7-9 and TRBJ2-1, with unresolved D. The germline gives CDR1 SEHNR, CDR2 FQNEAQ (reference sequence). V lost 3 bases, J lost 10 bases, and 10 bases lay in between. The CDR3 spans 12 residues. The CDR3 DNA is TGTGCCAGCAGCTTTTCACTTGTCGAGCAGTTCTTC. This gives the protein CASSFSLVEQFF. Full variable domain (rest looked up from reference TRBV7-9 and TRBJ2-1): DTGVSQNPRHKITKRGQNVTFRCDPISEHNRLYWYRQTLGQGPEFLTYFQNEAQLEKSRLLSDRFSAERPKGSFSTLEIQRTEQGDSAMYLCASSFSLVEQFFGPGTRLTVL.

The chain is built from TRBV10-3 and TRBJ2-5, with 8 bases aligning to TRBD2. The CDR3 sequence is 14 residues long. Germline loops: CDR1 ENHRY, CDR2 SYGVKD. The V gene end was trimmed by 3 bases and the J gene end by 7 bases; junction bases not matched to a gene: 7. The CDR3 is CAISEGGAGGTQYF. In DNA, the CDR3 is TGTGCCATCAGTGAAGGCGGGGCGGGAGGGACCCAGTACTTC.

J is TRBJ2-1 and V is TRBV5-1; D is undetermined. The CDR3 has 12 amino acids. V lost 4 bases and J 5 bases, leaving 7 bases between the germline ends. The germline V gene encodes CDR1 SGHRS and CDR2 YFSETQ. The DNA for the CDR3 is TGCGCCAGCAGCAACAGTAACAATGAGCAGTTCTTC. Translated: CASSNSNNEQFF.

The V call is TRBV4-2, the J call TRBJ2-1; D gene uncertain. CDR3 length equals 16 residues. Deletions cut 1 base from V and 0 bases from J, with 10 bases between. CDR1 is LGHNA and CDR2 is YNFKEQ in the germline V gene. CDR3 in DNA: TGTGCCAGCAGCCAAGGTACTTCAACCTCCTACAATGAGCAGTTCTTC. It yields the protein CASSQGTSTSYNEQFF.

This chain joins TRBV5-1 and TRBJ2-7, with 8 bases aligning to TRBD2. Germline V gene sequence: CDR1 SGHRS, CDR2 YFSETQ. The CDR3 totals 15 residues. V shed 4 bases, J shed 0 bases, and the junction held 6 bases outside the gene matches. The CDR3 DNA follows: TGCGCCAGCAGCCGGGAGGGGGGGGGCTCCTACGAGCAGTACTTC. Its translation is CASSREGGGSYEQYF.

As to this clone: One end of the junction does not line up with germline, which may come from a read error. CDR3 loop: CSSSKGTSGGRGTGELFF. In nucleotides, the CDR3 is TGTTCCAGCAGTAAGGGGACTAGCGGAGGACGGGGCACCGGGGAGCTGTTTTTT. This chain connects TRBV7-9 to TRBJ2-2; TRBD2 matches 11 bases. This CDR3 is 18 amino acids long. CDR1 SEHNR and CDR2 FQNEAQ come from the germline V gene (reference sequence).

This clone occurred a few times. This rearrangement joins TRBV28 to TRBJ1-5, with TRBD1 identical over 7 bases. The CDR3 sequence is 18 residues long. The junction had 10 bases not matched to a gene; V was cut back by 2 bases and J by 0 bases. Per the germline V gene, CDR1 is MDHEN and CDR2 is SYDVKM. The CDR3 DNA is TGTGCCAGCAGTTTACTACAGGGGACCAGCTATAGCAATCAGCCCCAGCATTTT. Translated: CASSLLQGTSYSNQPQHF.

The chain has TRBV7-9 and TRBJ2-7; 11 bases line up with TRBD2. CDR1 is SEHNR and CDR2 is FQNEAQ in the germline V gene (reference sequence). CDR3 length equals 19 residues. The trim removed 2 bases at V and 4 bases at J, leaving 16 bases unmatched. Written as DNA, the CDR3 is TGTGCCAGCAGCTTACCACTCGGACTAGCGGGTCAAGAGATTTACGAGCAGTACTTC. Translating it yields CASSLPLGLAGQEIYEQYF.

J is TRBJ2-3 and V is TRBV27; TRBD2 aligns across 7 bases. This CDR3 comprises 18 residues. Germline CDR1 reads MNHEY; CDR2 reads SMNVEV (reference sequence). With 2 bases clipped from V and 3 bases from J, the junction kept 14 bases outside the gene matches. CDR3: CASSLRGRASGRTDTQYF. The CDR3, as DNA: TGTGCCAGCAGTTTACGGGGGAGGGCCTCGGGTCGTACAGATACGCAGTATTTT.

The rearrangement uses TRBV7-9 and TRBJ1-2; D remains unclear. The CDR3 covers 15 residues. Trimming cost V 3 bases and J 4 bases, with 15 bases left between them. The germline V gene has CDR1 SEHNR and CDR2 FQNEAQ (reference sequence). CDR3 sequence: CASSFDQRPFYGYTF. CDR3 DNA: TGTGCCAGCAGCTTCGATCAGCGTCCTTTCTATGGCTACACCTTC.

This chain joins TRBV11-3 and TRBJ2-1, with D perhaps matching TRBD2 (6 bases). CDR1 SGHNT and CDR2 YENEEA come from the germline V gene. V lost 0 bases and J lost 9, with 15 bases in between. This CDR3 is built from 15 residues. This CDR3 reads CASSLDPGLRGEQFF. CDR3 in DNA: TGTGCCAGCAGCTTAGATCCCGGACTAAGAGGTGAGCAGTTCTTC.

V usage is TRBV12-2 and J usage is TRBJ2-2; the tabulated D call, TRBD1, remains unverified against the DNA. TRBV12-2 is assigned pseudogene status. The CDR3 has 13 residues. The CDR3 DNA reads TGTGCAAGTCGCTTAGCAACTCCGGGACAGGGGCTTTTT. It codes for CASRLATPGQGLF.

V gene TRBV28 combines with J gene TRBJ2-7, with TRBD2 matching over 9 bases. The V gene's germline CDR1 is MDHEN and CDR2 SYDVKM. Trimming took 7 bases from V and 5 from J; bases not matched to a gene: 6. The CDR3 sequence is 13 residues long. The chain's CDR3 is CASTLSGRDEQYF. Here the CDR3 DNA reads TGTGCCAGCACCCTTAGCGGGAGAGACGAGCAGTACTTC.

This clone has more than one count but fewer than ten. The rearrangement uses TRBV5-1 and TRBJ1-1, with a tentative D call TRBD1 (6 bases). CDR3 length: 15 amino acids. The germline V gene has CDR1 SGHRS and CDR2 YFSETQ. V lost 5 bases and J lost 1, with 15 bases in between. The CDR3 bases are TGCGCCAGCAGTACCACAGGGACGTGGAACACTGAAGCTTTCTTT. This translates into CASSTTGTWNTEAFF.